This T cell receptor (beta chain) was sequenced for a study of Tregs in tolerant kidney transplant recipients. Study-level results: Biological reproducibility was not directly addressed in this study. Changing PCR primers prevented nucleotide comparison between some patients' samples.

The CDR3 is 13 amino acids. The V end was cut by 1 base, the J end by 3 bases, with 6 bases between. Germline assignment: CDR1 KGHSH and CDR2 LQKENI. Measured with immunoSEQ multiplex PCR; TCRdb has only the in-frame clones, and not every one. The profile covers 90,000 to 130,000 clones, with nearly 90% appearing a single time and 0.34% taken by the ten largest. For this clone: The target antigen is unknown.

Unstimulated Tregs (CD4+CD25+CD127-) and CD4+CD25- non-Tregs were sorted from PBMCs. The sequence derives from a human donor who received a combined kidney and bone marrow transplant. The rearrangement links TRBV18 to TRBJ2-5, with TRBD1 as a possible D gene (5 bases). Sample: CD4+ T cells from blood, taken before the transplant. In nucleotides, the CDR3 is TGTGCCAGCTCACCACGGGGCGAAGAGACCCAGTACTTC. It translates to CASSPRGEETQYF. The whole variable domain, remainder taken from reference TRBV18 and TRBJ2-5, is NAGVMQNPRHLVRRRGQEARLRCSPMKGHSHVYWYRQLPEEGLKFMVYLQKENIIDESGMPKERFSAEFPKEGPSILRIQQVVRGDSAAYFCASSPRGEETQYFGPGTRLLVL.